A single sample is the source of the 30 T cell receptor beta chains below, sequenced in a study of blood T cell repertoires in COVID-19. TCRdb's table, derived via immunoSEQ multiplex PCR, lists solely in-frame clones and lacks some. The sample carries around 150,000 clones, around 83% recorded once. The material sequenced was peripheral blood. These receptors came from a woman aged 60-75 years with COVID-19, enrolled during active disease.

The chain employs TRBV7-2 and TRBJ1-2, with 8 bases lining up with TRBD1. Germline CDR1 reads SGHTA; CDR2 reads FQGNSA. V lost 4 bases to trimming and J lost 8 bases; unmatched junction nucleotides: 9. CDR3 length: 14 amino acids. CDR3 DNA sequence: TGTGCCAGCAGCTCGGGACAGGCGTTCGGGGGCTACACCTTC. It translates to CASSSGQAFGGYTF.

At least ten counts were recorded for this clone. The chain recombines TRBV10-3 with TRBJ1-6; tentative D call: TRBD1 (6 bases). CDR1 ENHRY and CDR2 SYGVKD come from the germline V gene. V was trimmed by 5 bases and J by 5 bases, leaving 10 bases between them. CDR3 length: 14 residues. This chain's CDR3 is CAISSDSNNSPLHF. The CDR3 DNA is TGTGCCATCAGTTCGGACAGCAATAATTCACCCCTCCACTTT.

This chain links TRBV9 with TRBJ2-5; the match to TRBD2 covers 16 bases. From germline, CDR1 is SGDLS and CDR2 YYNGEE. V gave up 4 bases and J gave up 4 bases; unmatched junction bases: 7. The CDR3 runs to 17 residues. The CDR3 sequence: CASSFTGTSGGGETQYF. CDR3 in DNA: TGTGCCAGCAGCTTTACCGGGACTAGCGGGGGGGGAGAGACCCAGTACTTC.

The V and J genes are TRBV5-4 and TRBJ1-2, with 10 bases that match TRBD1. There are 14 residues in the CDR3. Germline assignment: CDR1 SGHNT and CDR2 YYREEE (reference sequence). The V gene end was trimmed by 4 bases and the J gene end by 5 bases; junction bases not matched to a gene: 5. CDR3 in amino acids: CASSHDRGLYGYTF. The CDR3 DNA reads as TGTGCCAGCAGCCACGACAGGGGGCTGTATGGCTACACCTTC.

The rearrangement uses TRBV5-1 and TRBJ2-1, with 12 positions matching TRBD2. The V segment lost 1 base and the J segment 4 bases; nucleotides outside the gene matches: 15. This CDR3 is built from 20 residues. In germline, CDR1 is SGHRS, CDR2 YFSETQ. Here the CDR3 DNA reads TGCGCCAGCAGCTTGTCCCTAGCGGGAGGGCAATACCTACGTTACAATGAGCAGTTCTTC. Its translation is CASSLSLAGGQYLRYNEQFF.

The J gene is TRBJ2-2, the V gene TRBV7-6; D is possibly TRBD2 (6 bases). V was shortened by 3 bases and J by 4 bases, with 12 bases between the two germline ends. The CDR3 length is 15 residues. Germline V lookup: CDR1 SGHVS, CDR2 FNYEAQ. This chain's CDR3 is CASSFGGGFTGELFF. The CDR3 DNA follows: TGTGCCAGCAGCTTCGGTGGGGGGTTCACCGGGGAGCTGTTTTTT.

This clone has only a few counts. The CDR3 sequence is CASSSRPSGSGDTQYF. The CDR3 DNA reads TGCGCCAGCAGCTCTCGCCCTAGCGGGAGTGGGGATACGCAGTATTTT. The genes are TRBV5-1 and TRBJ2-3; 10 positions match TRBD2. CDR1 and CDR2 (germline): SGHRS, YFSETQ. This CDR3 is 16 amino acids long. V lost 3 bases to trimming and J lost 6 bases; unmatched junction nucleotides: 10.

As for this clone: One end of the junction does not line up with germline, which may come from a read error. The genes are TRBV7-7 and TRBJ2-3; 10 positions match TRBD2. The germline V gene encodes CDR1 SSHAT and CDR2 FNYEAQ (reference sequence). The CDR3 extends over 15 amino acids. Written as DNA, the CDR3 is TGTGCTAGCAGCCCCGGGACTAGCGGCACAGATACGCAGTATTTT. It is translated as CASSPGTSGTDTQYF.

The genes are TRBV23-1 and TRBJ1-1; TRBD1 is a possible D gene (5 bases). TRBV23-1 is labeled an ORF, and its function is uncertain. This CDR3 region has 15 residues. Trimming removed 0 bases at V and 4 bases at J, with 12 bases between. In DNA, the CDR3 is TGCGCCAGCAGTCAATCCTTCAAGGGGCTCACTGAAGCTTTCTTT. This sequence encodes CASSQSFKGLTEAFF.

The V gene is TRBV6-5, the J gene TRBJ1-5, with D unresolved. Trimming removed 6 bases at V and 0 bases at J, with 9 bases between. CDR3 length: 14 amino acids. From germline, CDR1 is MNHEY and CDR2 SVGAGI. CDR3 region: CASSPDTSNQPQHF. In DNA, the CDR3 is TGTGCCAGCAGCCCCGACACTAGCAATCAGCCCCAGCATTTT.

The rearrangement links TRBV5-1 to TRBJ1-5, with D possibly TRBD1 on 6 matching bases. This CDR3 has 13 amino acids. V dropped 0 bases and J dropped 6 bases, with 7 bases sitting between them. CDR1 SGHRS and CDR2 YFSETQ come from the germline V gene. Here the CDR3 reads CASSLEGGQPQHF. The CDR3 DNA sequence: TGCGCCAGCAGCTTGGAAGGGGGTCAGCCCCAGCATTTT.

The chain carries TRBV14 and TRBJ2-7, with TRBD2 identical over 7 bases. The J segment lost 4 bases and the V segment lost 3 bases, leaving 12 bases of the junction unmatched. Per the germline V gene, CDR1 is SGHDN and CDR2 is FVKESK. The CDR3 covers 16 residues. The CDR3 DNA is TGTGCCAGCAGCCATGGGGGTGCGGGAGCCAGTTACGAGCAGTACTTC. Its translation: CASSHGGAGASYEQYF.

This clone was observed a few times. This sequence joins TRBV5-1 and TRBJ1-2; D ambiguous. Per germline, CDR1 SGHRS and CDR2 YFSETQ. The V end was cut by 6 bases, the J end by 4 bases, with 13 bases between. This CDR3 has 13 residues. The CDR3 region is CASTPNSGYGYTF. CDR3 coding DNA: TGCGCCAGCACCCCTAATTCTGGCTATGGCTACACCTTC.

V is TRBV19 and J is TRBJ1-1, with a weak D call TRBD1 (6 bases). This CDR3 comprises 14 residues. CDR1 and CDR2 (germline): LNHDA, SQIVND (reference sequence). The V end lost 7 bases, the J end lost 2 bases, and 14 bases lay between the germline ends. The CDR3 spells CASTGAGANTEAFF. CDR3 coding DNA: TGTGCCAGTACAGGGGCGGGCGCTAACACTGAAGCTTTCTTT.

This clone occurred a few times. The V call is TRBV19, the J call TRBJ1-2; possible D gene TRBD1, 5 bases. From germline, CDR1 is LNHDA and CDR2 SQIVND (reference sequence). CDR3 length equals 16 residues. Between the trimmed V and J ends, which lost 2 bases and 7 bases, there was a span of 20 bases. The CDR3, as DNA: TGTGCCAGTAGTATATTGCAGGGCGCGACTTCGGGTGGCTACACCTTC. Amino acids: CASSILQGATSGGYTF.

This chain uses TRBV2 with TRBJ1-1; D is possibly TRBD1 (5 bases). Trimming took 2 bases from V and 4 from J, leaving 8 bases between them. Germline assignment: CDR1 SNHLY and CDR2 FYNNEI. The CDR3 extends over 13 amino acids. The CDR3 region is CASSEQGATEAFF. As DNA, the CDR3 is TGTGCCAGCAGTGAACAGGGTGCCACTGAAGCTTTCTTT.

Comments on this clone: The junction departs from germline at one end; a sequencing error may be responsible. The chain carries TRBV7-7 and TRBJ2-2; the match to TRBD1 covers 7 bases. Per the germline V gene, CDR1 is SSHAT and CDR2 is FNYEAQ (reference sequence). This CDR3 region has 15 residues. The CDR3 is CASSPGDRNTGELFF. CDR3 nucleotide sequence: TGTGCTAGCAGCCCCGGGGACAGGAACACCGGGGAGCTGTTTTTT.

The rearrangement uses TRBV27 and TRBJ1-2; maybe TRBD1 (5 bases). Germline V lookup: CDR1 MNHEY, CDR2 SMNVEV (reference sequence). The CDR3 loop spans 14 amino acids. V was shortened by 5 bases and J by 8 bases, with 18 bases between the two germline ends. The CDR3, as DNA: TGTGCCAGCAGTGCCGGCGGGGGGATGCGGGGCTACACCTTC. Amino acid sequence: CASSAGGGMRGYTF.

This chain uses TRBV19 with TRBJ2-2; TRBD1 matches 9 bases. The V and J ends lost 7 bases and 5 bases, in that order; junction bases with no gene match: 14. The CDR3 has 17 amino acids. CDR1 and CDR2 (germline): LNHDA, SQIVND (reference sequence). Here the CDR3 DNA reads TGTGCCAGTACCATCGTCCCGGGACAGGGCGGGACCGGGGAGCTGTTTTTT. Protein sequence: CASTIVPGQGGTGELFF.

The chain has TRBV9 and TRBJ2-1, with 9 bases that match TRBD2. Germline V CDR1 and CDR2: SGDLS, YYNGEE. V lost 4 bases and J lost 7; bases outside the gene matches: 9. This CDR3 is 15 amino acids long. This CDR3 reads CASSLRRGGPNEQFF. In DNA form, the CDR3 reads TGTGCCAGCAGCCTTAGGCGGGGGGGCCCAAATGAGCAGTTCTTC. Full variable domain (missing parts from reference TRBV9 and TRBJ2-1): DSGVTQTPKHLITATGQRVTLRCSPRSGDLSVYWYQQSLDQGLQFLIQYYNGEERAKGNILERFSAQQFPDLHSELNLSSLELGDSALYFCASSLRRGGPNEQFFGPGTRLTVL.

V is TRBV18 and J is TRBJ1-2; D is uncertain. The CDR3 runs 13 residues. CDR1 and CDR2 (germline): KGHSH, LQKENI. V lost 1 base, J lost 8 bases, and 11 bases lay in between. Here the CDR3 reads CASSPRREGGYTF. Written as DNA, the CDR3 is TGTGCCAGCTCACCACGTCGGGAAGGGGGCTACACCTTC. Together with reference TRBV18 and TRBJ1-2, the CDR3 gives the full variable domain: NAGVMQNPRHLVRRRGQEARLRCSPMKGHSHVYWYRQLPEEGLKFMVYLQKENIIDESGMPKERFSAEFPKEGPSILRIQQVVRGDSAAYFCASSPRREGGYTFGSGTRLTVV.

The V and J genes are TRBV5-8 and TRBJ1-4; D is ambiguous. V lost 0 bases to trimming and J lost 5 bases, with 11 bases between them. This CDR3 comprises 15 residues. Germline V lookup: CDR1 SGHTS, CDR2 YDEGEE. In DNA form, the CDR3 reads TGTGCCAGCAGCTTGGGGCAGGCAATGAATGAAAAACTGTTTTTT. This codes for CASSLGQAMNEKLFF.

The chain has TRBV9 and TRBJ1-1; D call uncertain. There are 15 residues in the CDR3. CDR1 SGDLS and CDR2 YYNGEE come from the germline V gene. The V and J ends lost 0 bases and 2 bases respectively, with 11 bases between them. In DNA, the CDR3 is TGTGCCAGCAGCGTAGATCGGGGTCCTAACACTGAAGCTTTCTTT. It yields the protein CASSVDRGPNTEAFF.

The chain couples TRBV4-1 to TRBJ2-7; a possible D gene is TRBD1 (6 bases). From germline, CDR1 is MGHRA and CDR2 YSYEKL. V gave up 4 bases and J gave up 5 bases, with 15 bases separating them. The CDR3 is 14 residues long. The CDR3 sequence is CASSPRDRIDEQYF. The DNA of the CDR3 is TGCGCCAGCAGCCCAAGAGACAGGATCGACGAGCAGTACTTC.

The CDR3 nucleotides read TGTGCCAGCAGCTCCGTCAGGGGGGTCACTGAAGCTTTCTTT. Its translation: CASSSVRGVTEAFF. The chain is built from TRBV7-8 and TRBJ1-1; 7 positions agree with TRBD1. Per the germline V gene, CDR1 is SGHVS and CDR2 is FQNEAQ. The V and J ends lost 4 bases and 4 bases, in that order; junction bases with no gene match: 6. This CDR3 is built from 14 residues.

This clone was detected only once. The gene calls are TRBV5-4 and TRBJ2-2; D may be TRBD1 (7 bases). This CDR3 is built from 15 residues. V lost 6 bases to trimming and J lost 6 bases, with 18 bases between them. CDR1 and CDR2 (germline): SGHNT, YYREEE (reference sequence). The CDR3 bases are TGTGCCAGCACCCGAGGAGGGACAGTATCCGGGGAGCTGTTTTTT. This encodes CASTRGGTVSGELFF.

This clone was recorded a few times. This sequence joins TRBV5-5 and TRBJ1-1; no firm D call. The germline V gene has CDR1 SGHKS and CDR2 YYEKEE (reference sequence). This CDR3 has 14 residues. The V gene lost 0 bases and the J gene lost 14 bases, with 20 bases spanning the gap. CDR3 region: CASSLGVGTQPTFF. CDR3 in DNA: TGTGCCAGCAGCTTGGGGGTGGGCACCCAACCAACCTTCTTT.

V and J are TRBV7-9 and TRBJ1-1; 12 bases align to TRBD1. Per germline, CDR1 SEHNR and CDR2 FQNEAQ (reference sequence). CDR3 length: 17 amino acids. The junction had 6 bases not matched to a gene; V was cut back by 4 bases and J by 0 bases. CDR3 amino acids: CASSSRGTGGMNTEAFF. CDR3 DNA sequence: TGTGCCAGCAGCTCCCGAGGGACAGGGGGCATGAACACTGAAGCTTTCTTT. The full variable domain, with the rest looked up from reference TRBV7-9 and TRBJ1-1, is DTGVSQNPRHKITKRGQNVTFRCDPISEHNRLYWYRQTLGQGPEFLTYFQNEAQLEKSRLLSDRFSAERPKGSFSTLEIQRTEQGDSAMYLCASSSRGTGGMNTEAFFGQGTRLTVV.

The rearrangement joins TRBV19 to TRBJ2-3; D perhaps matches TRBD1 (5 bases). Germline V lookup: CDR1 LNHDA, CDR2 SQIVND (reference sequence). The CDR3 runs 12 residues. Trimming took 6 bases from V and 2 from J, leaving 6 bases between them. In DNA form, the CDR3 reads TGTGCCAGTAGGACAGACACAGATACGCAGTATTTT. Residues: CASRTDTDTQYF.

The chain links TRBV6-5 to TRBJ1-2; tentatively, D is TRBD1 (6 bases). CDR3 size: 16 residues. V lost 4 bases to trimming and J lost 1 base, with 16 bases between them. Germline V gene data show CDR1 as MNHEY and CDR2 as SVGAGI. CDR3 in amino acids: CASSSIGGGLNYGYTF. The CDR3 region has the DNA TGTGCCAGCAGTTCTATAGGGGGGGGCCTTAACTATGGCTACACCTTC.